The rows below give T cell receptor beta chains drawn from one sample of a study of blood T cell repertoires in COVID-19. Assay: immunoSEQ multiplex PCR; the TCRdb copy retains only in-frame clones and omits some. The sample holds a few hundred thousand clones, around 90% seen once. Source material: peripheral blood. The origin of the receptors is a middle-aged woman who had recovered from COVID-19. Both conserved end residues are trimmed from each CDR3. D genes are given only for firm matches.

TRBJ1-6	TRBV27	-	ASSVTGGSGSPLH
TRBJ2-7	TRBV13	TRBD2	ASRGGTYEQY
TRBJ2-7	TRBV3-1/TRBV3-2	TRBD2	ASSQNPGGAYEQY
TRBJ2-3	TRBV7-8	-	ASSLRPRASTDTQY
TRBJ1-2	TRBV6-1	TRBD1	ASSEPGQGFGYGYT
TRBJ1-2	TRBV28	-	ASSQQGYYGYT
TRBJ1-5	TRBV19	-	ASSPVGNQPQH
TRBJ2-1	TRBV3-1/TRBV3-2	TRBD1	ASSHRQGAQF
TRBJ2-5	TRBV3-1/TRBV3-2	-	ASSQGLAHQETQY
TRBJ1-1	TRBV4-1	-	ASSQDPPGFLLNTEAF
TRBJ1-4	TRBV19	TRBD1	ASSYAGGATNEKLF
TRBJ2-3	TRBV6-5	-	ASSRRELTDTQY
TRBJ1-1	TRBV6-5	-	ASRFRDTENTEAF
TRBJ2-5	TRBV18	-	ASSAGSTGQETQY
TRBJ1-1	TRBV9	TRBD1	ASSGRQGNEAF
TRBJ2-7	TRBV19	TRBD1	ASSRTGPSEQY
TRBJ2-7	TRBV18	-	ASSPLQGYEQY
TRBJ1-6	TRBV18	-	ASSLAGADNSPLH
TRBJ2-5	TRBV24-1	TRBD2	ATSDLRPGGGQETQY
TRBJ1-4	TRBV2	TRBD1	ASGQGYEKLF
TRBJ2-5	TRBV30	TRBD1	AWSTTGAVETQY
TRBJ2-7	TRBV3-1/TRBV3-2	-	ASSQVTYEQY
TRBJ2-1	TRBV7-8	-	ASSLGRVNNEQF
TRBJ1-6	TRBV5-1	TRBD1	ASSLEQGATSPLH
TRBJ2-2	TRBV1	-	TSSSGLPAGELF
TRBJ2-2	TRBV5-1	-	ASSLDTGDTGELF
TRBJ2-7	TRBV29-1	-	SVGSDSYEQY
TRBJ2-1	TRBV27	TRBD1	ATSTRDRPYNEQF
TRBJ2-2	TRBV3-1/TRBV3-2	TRBD1	ASSQSGTGVTGELF
TRBJ2-5	TRBV27	-	ASSSTGPETQY
TRBJ2-5	TRBV7-3	-	ASSLNGEAETQY
TRBJ1-5	TRBV6-6	-	ASSEGVGQPQH
TRBJ1-2	TRBV5-1	-	ASSLVWGAGGYT
TRBJ2-2	TRBV15	TRBD2	ATSTQRPYSGLADPNTGELF
TRBJ2-4	TRBV5-1	-	ASSLDRAKQY